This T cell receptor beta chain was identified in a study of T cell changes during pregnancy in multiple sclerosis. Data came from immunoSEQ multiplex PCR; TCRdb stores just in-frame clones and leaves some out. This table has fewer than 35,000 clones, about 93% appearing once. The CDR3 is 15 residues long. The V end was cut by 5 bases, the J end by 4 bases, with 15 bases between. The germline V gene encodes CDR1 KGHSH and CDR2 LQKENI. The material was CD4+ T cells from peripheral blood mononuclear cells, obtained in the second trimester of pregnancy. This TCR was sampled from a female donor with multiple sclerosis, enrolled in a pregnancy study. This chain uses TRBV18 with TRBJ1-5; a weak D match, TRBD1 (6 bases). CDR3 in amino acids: CASSTYREGNQPQHF. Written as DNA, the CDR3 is TGTGCCAGCTCAACGTACAGGGAGGGGAATCAGCCCCAGCATTTT.